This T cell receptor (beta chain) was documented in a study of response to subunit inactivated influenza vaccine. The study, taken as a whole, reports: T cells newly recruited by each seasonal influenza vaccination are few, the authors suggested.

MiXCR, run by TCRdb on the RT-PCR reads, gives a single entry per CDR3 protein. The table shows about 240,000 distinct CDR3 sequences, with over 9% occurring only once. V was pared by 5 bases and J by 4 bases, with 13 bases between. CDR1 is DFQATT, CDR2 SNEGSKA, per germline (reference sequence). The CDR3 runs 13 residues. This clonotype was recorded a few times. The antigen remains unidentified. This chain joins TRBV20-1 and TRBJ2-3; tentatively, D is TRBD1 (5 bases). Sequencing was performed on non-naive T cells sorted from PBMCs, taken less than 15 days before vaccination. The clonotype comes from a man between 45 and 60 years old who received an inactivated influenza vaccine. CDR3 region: CSAPSSGPDTQYF. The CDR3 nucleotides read TGCAGTGCTCCCTCTTCAGGGCCAGATACGCAGTATTTT.